The following is a T cell receptor (beta chain) sequence with its context. Its matching antigen is unknown. These donors, healthy bone marrow donors, were studied. V was pared by 4 bases and J by 0 bases, with 6 bases of the junction left unmatched. CDR3 length: 16 residues. Looked up from germline, CDR1 is MNHEY and CDR2 is SMNVEV (reference sequence). The sample is drawn from a study of cytomegalovirus exposure and HLA in healthy donors. Study conclusions and caveats: Rarity held for most TCR sequences, but there were some public TCRs that occurred in many donors. According to an earlier analysis, most TCR beta V segments yielded productive rearrangements about 87% or about 30% of the time. Analysis performed later found roughly 17,000 TCR beta sequences associated with HLA alleles at 0.05 false discovery rate.

60 Vbeta and 13 Jbeta primers were used in PCR. Clones were sequenced by immunoSEQ multiplex PCR, and TCRdb holds only the in-frame ones, with some missing. In the table there are approximately 100,000 clones, 60% to 75% of which are singletons. This TCR was sampled from a man between 50 and 59 years old in good health and CMV-seronegative. This chain connects TRBV27 to TRBJ2-3; TRBD2 agrees at 8 bases. Sequenced material: PBMCs. The CDR3 coding sequence is TGTGCCAGCAGTTCCATAGCGGGGAGTAGCACAGATACGCAGTATTTT. Translated, it gives CASSSIAGSSTDTQYF.